The 14 T cell receptor beta chains below come from one sample, sequenced in a study of vaccination and CD4 T cells after COVID-19. Treatment given: roughly ten-day PBMC culture with coronavirus spike peptide pools or control peptides (ViraFEST assay). CD4+ T cells of the unexposed donor were collected before the COVID-19 pandemic (2011-2018). Sequenced with the Oncomine TCR Beta short-read assay was DNA taken from cultured CD4+ T cells. Scientists extracted genomic DNA from CD4+ T cells grown in culture. TCRdb analysed the PCR reads with MiXCR anew, one entry per CDR3 protein. Among roughly 11,000 distinct CDR3 sequences listed, under 45% were seen once. Antigens for these TCRs are unknown. Sequenced material: CD4+ T cells from blood, cultured in vitro. The receptors derive from a human donor in good health.

As DNA, the CDR3 is TGTGCCAGCAGTTTATTTAGTACAGGGAATCAGCCCCAGCATTTT. This encodes CASSLFSTGNQPQHF. J is TRBJ1-5 and V is TRBV12-3 or TRBV12-4, with D tentatively TRBD1 (6 bases). Trimming pared 2 bases from V and 4 bases from J, leaving 12 bases between. The CDR3 has 15 residues.

The chain links TRBV29-1 to TRBJ1-6, with TRBD1 as a possible D gene (5 bases). This CDR3 is 13 amino acids long. V was shortened by 4 bases and J by 8 bases, with 12 bases between the two germline ends. Germline V gene lookup returns CDR1 SQVTM and CDR2 ANQGSEA. The CDR3 here is CSVGWGADSPLHF. The CDR3 region has the DNA TGCAGCGTTGGTTGGGGCGCGGATTCACCCCTCCACTTT. The full variable domain, in which reference TRBV29-1 and TRBJ1-6 provide the parts outside the CDR3, is SAVISQKPSRDICQRGTSLTIQCQVDSQVTMMFWYRQQPGQSLTLIATANQGSEATYESGFVIDKFPISRPNLTFSTLTVSNMSPEDSSIYLCSVGWGADSPLHFGNGTRLTVT.

This clonotype is categorized as medium-sized. The chain carries TRBV6-2 or TRBV6-3 and TRBJ1-2; no firm D call. The CDR3 sequence is 13 residues long. V shed 5 bases and J shed 4 bases, with 11 bases lying between them. CDR1 is MNHEY and CDR2 is SVGEGT in the germline V gene. For the CDR3, the DNA is TGTGCCAGCAGTAACAACGGGGTCTATGGCTACACCTTC. Translating gives CASSNNGVYGYTF.

V is TRBV5-1 and J is TRBJ2-7; TRBD1 might be the D (6 bases). CDR3 length equals 14 residues. The germline V and J ends were trimmed by 1 base and 6 bases, with 14 bases remaining between them. Germline V gene data show CDR1 as SGHRS and CDR2 as YFSETQ. Here the CDR3 DNA reads TGCGCCAGCAGCTTGCTGGGGACATCGGTCGAGCAGTACTTC. As protein: CASSLLGTSVEQYF. Based on the CDR3 plus reference TRBV5-1 and TRBJ2-7, the full variable domain is KAGVTQTPRYLIKTRGQQVTLSCSPISGHRSVSWYQQTPGQGLQFLFEYFSETQRNKGNFPGRFSGRQFSNSRSEMNVSTLELGDSALYLCASSLLGTSVEQYFGPGTRLTVT.

The CDR3 here is CASSETSGSSYEQYF. The DNA for the CDR3 is TGTGCCAGCAGTGAAACTAGCGGGAGCTCCTACGAGCAGTACTTC. V is TRBV6-1 and J is TRBJ2-7; TRBD2 aligns across 11 bases. Trimming removed 2 bases from V and 0 bases from J; junction bases left unmatched: 0. Germline V gene data show CDR1 as MNHNS and CDR2 as SASEGT. CDR3 length equals 15 residues.

This clonotype turned up a few times. The chain employs TRBV19 and TRBJ1-1; tentatively, D is TRBD1 (5 bases). The CDR3 runs to 14 residues. V lost 5 bases, J lost 1 base, and 11 bases lay in between. Germline V gives CDR1 LNHDA, CDR2 SQIVND (reference sequence). Written as DNA, the CDR3 is TGTGCCAGTAGTCCGGGGCATAAGAACACTGAAGCTTTCTTT. Protein sequence: CASSPGHKNTEAFF.

The chain carries TRBV20-1 and TRBJ2-1; D tentatively reads TRBD1 or TRBD2 (6 bases each). Germline V gene data show CDR1 as DFQATT and CDR2 as SNEGSKA (reference sequence). The CDR3 has 14 residues. The germline V and J ends were trimmed by 5 bases and 8 bases, with 19 bases remaining between them. The chain's CDR3 is CSARYVSGADEQFF. The CDR3 nucleotides are TGCAGTGCTCGCTACGTGTCGGGGGCGGATGAGCAGTTCTTC.

The DNA for the CDR3 is TGTGCCAGCAGCTTCGGACTAGGGAATGAGCAGTTCTTC. Its protein is CASSFGLGNEQFF. The rearrangement links TRBV7-3 to TRBJ2-1, with TRBD2 identical over 7 bases. With 3 bases clipped from V and 7 bases from J, the junction kept 3 bases outside the gene matches. Looked up from germline, CDR1 is SGHTA and CDR2 is FQGTGA. The CDR3 covers 13 residues.

This sequence joins TRBV28 and TRBJ1-5; 9 positions match TRBD1. The CDR3 contains 15 residues. CDR1 MDHEN and CDR2 SYDVKM come from the germline V gene. Trimming at V came to 4 bases and at J to 4 bases, leaving 5 bases not matched to a gene. The CDR3 DNA is TGTGCCAGCAGTTCGGGACAGGGCGCTAATCAGCCCCAGCATTTT. This sequence encodes CASSSGQGANQPQHF.

This clonotype turned up a few times. This chain links TRBV2 with TRBJ2-7, with 8 bases identical to TRBD1. The germline V gene encodes CDR1 SNHLY and CDR2 FYNNEI. This CDR3 has 18 amino acids. V was clipped by 3 bases and J by 1 base; unmatched bases: 14. CDR3 sequence (DNA): TGTGCCAGCAGTGAGCTCTTTAGGAGGACAGGGTTTTCCTACGAGCAGTACTTC. It codes for CASSELFRRTGFSYEQYF.

CDR3 amino acids: CASSYLAKNNEQFF. CDR3 coding DNA: TGTGCCAGCAGTTACCTAGCGAAGAACAATGAGCAGTTCTTC. V gene TRBV6-2 or TRBV6-3 combines with J gene TRBJ2-1; perhaps TRBD2 as D (6 bases). The V gene's germline CDR1 is MNHEY and CDR2 SVGEGT. The CDR3 consists of 14 residues. V dropped 2 bases and J dropped 5 bases, with 10 bases sitting between them.

In its sample, this clonotype was seen a few times. The gene calls are TRBV5-4 and TRBJ1-1, with D perhaps matching TRBD1 (6 bases). The CDR3 spans 13 residues. In germline, CDR1 is SGHNT, CDR2 YYREEE (reference sequence). V dropped 6 bases and J dropped 1 base, with 10 bases sitting between them. CDR3 in amino acids: CASKRGENTEAFF. CDR3 sequence (DNA): TGTGCCAGCAAGAGGGGGGAGAACACTGAAGCTTTCTTT.

The rearrangement uses TRBV7-2 and TRBJ1-2; TRBD1 might be the D (5 bases). The CDR3 covers 15 residues. Trimming removed 2 bases at V and 4 bases at J, with 14 bases between. Per germline, CDR1 SGHTA and CDR2 FQGNSA. The DNA of the CDR3 is TGTGCCAGCAGCTTAATGGGGGTACTGGGCTATGGCTACACCTTC. It is translated as CASSLMGVLGYGYTF.

This chain connects TRBV11-2 to TRBJ1-5, with D unresolved. Germline-derived CDR1 and CDR2 are SGHAT and FQNNGV. The CDR3 loop spans 15 amino acids. V gave up 0 bases and J gave up 2 bases, with 8 bases separating them. The CDR3 sequence is CASSLDGLGNQPQHF. CDR3 coding DNA: TGTGCCAGCAGCTTAGATGGGTTAGGCAATCAGCCCCAGCATTTT.